This T cell receptor (beta chain) was obtained from a study of blood T cells in healthy people across ages. Using a J-beta primer mix together with a sample-barcoded 5' primer, a second PCR was run for about 6 to 12 cycles. Each cDNA was tagged by a template-switch adaptor containing 12 random nucleotides. TCRdb independently ran MiXCR on the 5' RACE reads; one entry per CDR3 protein. The sample has about 650,000 distinct CDR3 sequences; 52% are singletons. About this clonotype: Its antigen remains unknown.

Study-wide results and caveats: It was held that the diversity estimates obtained from one million T cells were underestimates. Per million T cells, TCR beta diversity dropped about linearly as age rose. Long-lived donors had more naive CD4+ cells and higher diversity than aged donors.

From germline, CDR1 is SNHLY and CDR2 FYNNEI. The J segment lost 3 bases and the V segment lost 0 bases, leaving 9 bases of the junction unmatched. This CDR3 spans 17 amino acids. The sample comprised blood. The clonotype originates from a woman over 75 in good health. The genes are TRBV2 and TRBJ2-3, with 7 bases lining up with TRBD2. CDR3 in amino acids: CASSEALLAAGTDTQYF. The CDR3 DNA follows: TGTGCCAGCAGTGAAGCGCTTCTAGCGGCCGGTACAGATACGCAGTATTTT. Complete variable domain (other parts from reference TRBV2 and TRBJ2-3): EPEVTQTPSHQVTQMGQEVILRCVPISNHLYFYWYRQILGQKVEFLVSFYNNEISEKSEIFDDQFSVERPDGSNFTLKIRSTKLEDSAMYFCASSEALLAAGTDTQYFGPGTRLTVL.